This T cell receptor beta chain was recorded in a study of T cell changes during pregnancy in multiple sclerosis. Using immunoSEQ multiplex PCR, the repertoire was profiled, and TCRdb retains in-frame clones only, with some absent. The table lists around 68,000 clones, roughly 91% of them singletons. The sequencing here drew on peripheral blood, taken in the third trimester of pregnancy. The receptor was isolated from a female donor in good health, enrolled as a control in a pregnancy study.

The CDR3 DNA follows: TGCGCCAGCAGCGTATGGACAGGGACCTACGAGCAGTACTTC. Its translation is CASSVWTGTYEQYF. This chain uses TRBV5-1 with TRBJ2-7; 8 nucleotides match TRBD1. CDR3 length: 14 amino acids. Germline assignment: CDR1 SGHRS and CDR2 YFSETQ. Germline trimming cut 4 bases from V and 2 bases from J; bases unmatched to any gene: 5.